This record concerns one T cell receptor beta chain sequence. Germline CDR1 reads LNHNV; CDR2 reads YYDKDF (reference sequence). Trimming took 1 base from V and 2 from J, leaving 10 bases between them. The CDR3 is made up of 15 amino acids. These data belong to a study of shared T cell receptors in the human thymus. Sequencing used immunoSEQ multiplex PCR; TCRdb keeps in-frame clones, though not all of them. This sample carries hundreds of thousands of clones, about 95% of them seen once, and the ten largest clones take approximately 0.02%. This sequence was found in a human donor. The chain carries TRBV15 and TRBJ2-3; no clear D gene. The sample was thymocytes. The CDR3 region is CATSRARQITDTQYF. CDR3 DNA: TGTGCCACCAGCAGAGCCAGACAAATCACAGATACGCAGTATTTT. Together with reference TRBV15 and TRBJ2-3, the CDR3 gives the full variable domain: DAMVIQNPRYQVTQFGKPVTLSCSQTLNHNVMYWYQQKSSQAPKLLFHYYDKDFNNEADTPDNFQSRRPNTSFCFLDIRSPGLGDTAMYLCATSRARQITDTQYFGPGTRLTVL.